Described below is a single T cell receptor beta chain sequence and its context. Its antigen remains unidentified. J lost 4 bases, V lost 4 bases, and 0 bases had no gene match. The CDR3 contains 13 residues. Looked up from germline, CDR1 is SGHRS and CDR2 is YFSETQ. The data belong to a study of OX40 agonist ivuxolimab in advanced cancers. About the research overall: Antecedent anti-PD-1, anti-PD-L1 or anti-CTLA-4 therapy was permissible, with under 50% having received some.

Notes on the study in general: Among the lowest levels of clonal expansion were found in partial responders at 0.1-3.0 mg/kg. CD4+ and CD8+ T cells in blood underwent clonal expansion by week 6 at 0.1 to 3.0 mg/kg.

Measured with immunoSEQ multiplex PCR; TCRdb has only the in-frame clones, and not every one. The sample records roughly 71,000 clones, 75% to 85% being singletons. The source material was CD4+ or CD8+ T cells sorted from blood, sampled in a trial of the OX40 agonist ivuxolimab. The TCR comes from an adult with an advanced solid tumor such as melanoma, head and neck, liver or kidney cancer. V and J are TRBV5-1 and TRBJ1-4; 8 nucleotides align to TRBD1. This chain's CDR3 is CASSDRGNEKLFF. CDR3 in DNA: TGCGCCAGCAGCGACAGGGGTAATGAAAAACTGTTTTTT. The variable domain in full, completed from reference TRBV5-1 and TRBJ1-4, reads KAGVTQTPRYLIKTRGQQVTLSCSPISGHRSVSWYQQTPGQGLQFLFEYFSETQRNKGNFPGRFSGRQFSNSRSEMNVSTLELGDSALYLCASSDRGNEKLFFGSGTQLSVL.